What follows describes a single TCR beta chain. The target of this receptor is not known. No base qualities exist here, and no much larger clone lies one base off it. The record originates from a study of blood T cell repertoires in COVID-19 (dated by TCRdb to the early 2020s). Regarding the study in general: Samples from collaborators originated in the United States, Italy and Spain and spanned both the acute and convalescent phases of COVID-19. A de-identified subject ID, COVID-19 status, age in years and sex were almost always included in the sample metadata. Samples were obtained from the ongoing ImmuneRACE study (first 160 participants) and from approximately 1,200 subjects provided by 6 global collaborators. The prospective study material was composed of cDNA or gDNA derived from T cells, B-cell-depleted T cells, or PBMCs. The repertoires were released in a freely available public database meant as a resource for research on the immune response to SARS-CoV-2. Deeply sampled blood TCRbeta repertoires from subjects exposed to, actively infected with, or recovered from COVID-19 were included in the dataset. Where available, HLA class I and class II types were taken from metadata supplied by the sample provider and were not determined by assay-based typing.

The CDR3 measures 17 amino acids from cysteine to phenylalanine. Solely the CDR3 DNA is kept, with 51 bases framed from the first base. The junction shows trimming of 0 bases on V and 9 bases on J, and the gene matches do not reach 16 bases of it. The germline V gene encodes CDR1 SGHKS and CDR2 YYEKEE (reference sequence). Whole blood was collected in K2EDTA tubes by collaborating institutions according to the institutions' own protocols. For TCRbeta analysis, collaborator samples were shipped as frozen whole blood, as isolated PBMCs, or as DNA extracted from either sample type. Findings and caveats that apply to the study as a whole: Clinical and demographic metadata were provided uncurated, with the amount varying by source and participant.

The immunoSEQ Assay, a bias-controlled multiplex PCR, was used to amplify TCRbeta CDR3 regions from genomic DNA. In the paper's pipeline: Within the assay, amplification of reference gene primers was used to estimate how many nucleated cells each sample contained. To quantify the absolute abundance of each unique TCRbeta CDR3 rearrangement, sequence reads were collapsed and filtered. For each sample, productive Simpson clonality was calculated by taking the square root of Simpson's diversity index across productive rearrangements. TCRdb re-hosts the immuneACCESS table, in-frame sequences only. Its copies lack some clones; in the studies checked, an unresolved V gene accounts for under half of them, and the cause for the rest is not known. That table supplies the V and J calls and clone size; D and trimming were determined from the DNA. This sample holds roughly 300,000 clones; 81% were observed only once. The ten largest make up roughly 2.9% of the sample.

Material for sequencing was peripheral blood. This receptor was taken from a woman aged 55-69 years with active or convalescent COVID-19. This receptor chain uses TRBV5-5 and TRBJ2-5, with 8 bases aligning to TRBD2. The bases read TGTGCCAGCAGCTTGGAAGGGGCGGGGGGTCCCCGGGGGGCCCAGTACTTC. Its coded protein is CASSLEGAGGPRGAQYF.